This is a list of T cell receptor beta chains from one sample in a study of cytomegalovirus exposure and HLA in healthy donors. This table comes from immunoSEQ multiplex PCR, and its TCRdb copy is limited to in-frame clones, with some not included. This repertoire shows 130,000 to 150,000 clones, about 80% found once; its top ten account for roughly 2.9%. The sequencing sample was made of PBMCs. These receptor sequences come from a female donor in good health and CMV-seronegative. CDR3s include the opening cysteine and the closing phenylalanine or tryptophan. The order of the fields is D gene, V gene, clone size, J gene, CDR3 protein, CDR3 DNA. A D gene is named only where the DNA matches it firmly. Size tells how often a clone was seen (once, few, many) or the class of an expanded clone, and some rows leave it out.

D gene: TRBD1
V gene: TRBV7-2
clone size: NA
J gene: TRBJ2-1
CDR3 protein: CASSSRQGDNEQFF
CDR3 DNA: TGTGCCAGCAGCTCTAGACAGGGGGACAATGAGCAGTTCTTC

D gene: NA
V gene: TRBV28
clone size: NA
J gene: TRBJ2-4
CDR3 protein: CASSLNIQYF
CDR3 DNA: TGTGCCAGCAGTCTAAACATTCAGTACTTC

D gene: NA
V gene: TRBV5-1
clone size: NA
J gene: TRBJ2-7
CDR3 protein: CASSLGQAASYEQYF
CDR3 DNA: TGCGCCAGCAGCTTGGGCCAGGCTGCCTCCTACGAGCAGTACTTC

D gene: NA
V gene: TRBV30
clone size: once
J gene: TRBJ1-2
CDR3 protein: CAWSVRRQAHGYTF
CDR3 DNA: TGTGCCTGGAGCGTACGTCGGCAGGCCCATGGCTACACCTTC

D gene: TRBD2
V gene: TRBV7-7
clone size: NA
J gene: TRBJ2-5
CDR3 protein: CASSSGRGLGETQYF
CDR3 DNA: TGTGCCAGCAGTTCCGGGAGGGGGTTGGGAGAGACCCAGTACTTC

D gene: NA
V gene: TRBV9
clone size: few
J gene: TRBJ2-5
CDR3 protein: CASSPTGWTQYF
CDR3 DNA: TGTGCCAGCAGCCCAACAGGGTGGACCCAGTACTTC

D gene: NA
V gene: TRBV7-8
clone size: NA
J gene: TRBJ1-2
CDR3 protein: CASSLADSYGYPF
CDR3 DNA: TGTGCCAGCAGCTTAGCGGACTCATATGGCTACCCCTTC

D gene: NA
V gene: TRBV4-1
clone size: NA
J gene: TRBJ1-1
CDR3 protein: CASSQGRRAFF
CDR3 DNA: TGCGCCAGCAGCCAGGGGAGACGGGCTTTCTTT

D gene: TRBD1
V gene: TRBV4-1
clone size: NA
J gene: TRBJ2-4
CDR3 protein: CASSGGQGGLKNIQYF
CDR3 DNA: TGCGCCAGCAGCGGAGGACAGGGGGGACTCAAAAACATTCAGTACTTC

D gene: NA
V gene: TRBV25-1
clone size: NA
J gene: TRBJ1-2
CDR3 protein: CASSALRVGGYGYTF
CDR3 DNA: TGTGCCAGCAGTGCCCTCAGAGTCGGGGGCTATGGCTACACCTTC

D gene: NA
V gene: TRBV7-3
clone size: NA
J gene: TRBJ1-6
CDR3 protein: CASSLRRNSPLHF
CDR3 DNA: TGTGCCAGCAGCTTACGGCGGAATTCACCCCTCCACTTT

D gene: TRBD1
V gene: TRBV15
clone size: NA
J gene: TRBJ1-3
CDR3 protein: CATSRKTGRDGNTIYF
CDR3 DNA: TGTGCCACCAGCAGGAAGACAGGGCGGGATGGAAACACCATATATTTT

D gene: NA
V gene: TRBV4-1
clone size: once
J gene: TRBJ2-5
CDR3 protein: CASSQVWQGETQYF
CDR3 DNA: TGCGCCAGCAGCCAAGTTTGGCAGGGTGAGACCCAGTACTTC

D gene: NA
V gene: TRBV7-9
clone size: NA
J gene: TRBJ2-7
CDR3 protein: CASSSRMSVEQYF
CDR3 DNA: TGTGCCAGCAGCTCCCGTATGAGCGTCGAGCAGTACTTC

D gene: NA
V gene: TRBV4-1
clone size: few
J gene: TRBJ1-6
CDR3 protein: CASSPAGPTYNSPLHF
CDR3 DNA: TGCGCCAGCAGCCCCGCAGGCCCCACCTATAATTCACCCCTCCACTTT

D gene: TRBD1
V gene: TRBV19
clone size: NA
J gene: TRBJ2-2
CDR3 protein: CASKPTGVNTGELFF
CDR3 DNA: TGTGCCAGTAAGCCAACAGGGGTGAACACCGGGGAGCTGTTTTTT

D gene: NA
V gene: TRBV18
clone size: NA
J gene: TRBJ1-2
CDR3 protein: CASSSIRALLAYNYGYTF
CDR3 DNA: TGTGCCAGCTCATCCATCAGGGCTCTTCTTGCCTATAACTATGGCTACACCTTC

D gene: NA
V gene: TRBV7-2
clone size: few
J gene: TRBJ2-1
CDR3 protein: CASSRGLRGEQFF
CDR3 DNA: TGTGCCAGCAGCCGGGGACTTCGGGGGGAGCAGTTCTTC

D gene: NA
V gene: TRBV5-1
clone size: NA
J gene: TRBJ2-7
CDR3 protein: CASSLARYSYEQYF
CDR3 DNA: TGCGCCAGCAGCTTGGCCCGTTACTCCTACGAGCAGTACTTC

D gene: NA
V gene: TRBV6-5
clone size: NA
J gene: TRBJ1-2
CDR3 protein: CASSYSTGLQTRYPF
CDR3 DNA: TGTGCCAGCAGTTACTCGACAGGCCTACAAACTCGCTACCCCTTC

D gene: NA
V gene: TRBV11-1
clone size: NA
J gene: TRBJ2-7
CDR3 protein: CASSLDRTVYEQYF
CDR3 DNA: TGTGCCAGCAGCTTAGACAGGACAGTCTACGAGCAGTACTTC

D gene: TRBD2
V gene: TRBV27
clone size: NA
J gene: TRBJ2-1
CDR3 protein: CASKPAAGGPGEQFF
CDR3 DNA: TGTGCCAGCAAACCCGCAGCGGGGGGGCCTGGGGAGCAGTTCTTC

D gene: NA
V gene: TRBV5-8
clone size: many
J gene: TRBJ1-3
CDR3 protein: CASSPGTHSGNTIYF
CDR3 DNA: TGTGCCAGCAGCCCAGGGACACACTCTGGAAACACCATATATTTT

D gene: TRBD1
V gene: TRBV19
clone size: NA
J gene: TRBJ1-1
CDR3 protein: CASSPAGQMSEAFF
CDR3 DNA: TGTGCCAGTTCCCCGGCGGGACAGATGTCCGAAGCTTTCTTT

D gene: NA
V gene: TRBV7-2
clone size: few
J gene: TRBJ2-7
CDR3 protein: CASSVLGGDRSSYEQYF
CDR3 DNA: TGTGCCAGCAGCGTACTAGGGGGGGACAGGAGCTCCTACGAGCAGTACTTC

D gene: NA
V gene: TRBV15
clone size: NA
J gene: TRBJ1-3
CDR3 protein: CATSRDRRVEGNTIYF
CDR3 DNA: TGTGCCACCAGCAGAGACAGACGGGTAGAAGGAAACACCATATATTTT

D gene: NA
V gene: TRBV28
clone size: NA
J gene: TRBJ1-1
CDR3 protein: CASSHTQGNTEAFF
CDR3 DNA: TGTGCCAGCAGTCATACTCAGGGGAACACTGAAGCTTTCTTT

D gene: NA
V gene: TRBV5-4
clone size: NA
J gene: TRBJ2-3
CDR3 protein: CASSFRSSGTSTDTQYF
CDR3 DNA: TGTGCCAGCAGCTTCCGATCTTCCGGGACTAGCACAGATACGCAGTATTTT

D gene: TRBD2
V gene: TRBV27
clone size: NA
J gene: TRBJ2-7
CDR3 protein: CASSAPGLAGAREQYF
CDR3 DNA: TGTGCCAGCAGCGCCCCCGGACTAGCGGGAGCTCGCGAGCAGTACTTC

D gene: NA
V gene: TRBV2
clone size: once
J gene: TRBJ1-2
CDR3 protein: CASRAGQANYGYTF
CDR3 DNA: TGTGCCAGCAGAGCCGGACAAGCTAACTATGGCTACACCTTC

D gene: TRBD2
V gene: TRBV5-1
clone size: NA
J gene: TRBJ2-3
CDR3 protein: CASSLTAGGPSTSTDTQYF
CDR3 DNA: TGCGCCAGCAGCTTAACGGCGGGAGGCCCGTCCACTAGCACAGATACGCAGTATTTT

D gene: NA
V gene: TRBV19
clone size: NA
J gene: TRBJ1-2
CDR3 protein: CASSMGLIYGYTF
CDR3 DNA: TGTGCCAGTAGTATGGGACTGATCTATGGCTACACCTTC

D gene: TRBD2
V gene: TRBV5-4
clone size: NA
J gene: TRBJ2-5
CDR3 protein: CASSLSVAGETQYF
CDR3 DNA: TGTGCCAGCAGCTTGAGTGTAGCGGGAGAGACCCAGTACTTC

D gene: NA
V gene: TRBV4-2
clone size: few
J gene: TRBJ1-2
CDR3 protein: CASSQDRATGNYGYTF
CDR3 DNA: TGTGCCAGCAGCCAAGATCGGGCGACAGGAAACTATGGCTACACCTTC

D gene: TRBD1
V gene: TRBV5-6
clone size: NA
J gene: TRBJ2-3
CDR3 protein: CASSFSMDRGDTQYF
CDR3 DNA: TGTGCCAGCAGCTTCTCCATGGACAGGGGAGATACGCAGTATTTT

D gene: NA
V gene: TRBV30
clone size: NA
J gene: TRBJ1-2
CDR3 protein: CAWSDRNYGYTF
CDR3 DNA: TGTGCCTGGTCAGACAGGAACTATGGCTACACCTTC

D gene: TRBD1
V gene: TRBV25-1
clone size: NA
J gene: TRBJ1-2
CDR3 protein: CASSEFGGTGFGYTF
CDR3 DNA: TGTGCCAGCAGTGAATTTGGGGGGACAGGATTTGGCTACACCTTC

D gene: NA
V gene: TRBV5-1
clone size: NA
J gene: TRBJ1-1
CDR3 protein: CASSLAGPGASNTEAFF
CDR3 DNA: TGCGCCAGCAGCTTGGCTGGGCCAGGGGCATCGAACACTGAAGCTTTCTTT

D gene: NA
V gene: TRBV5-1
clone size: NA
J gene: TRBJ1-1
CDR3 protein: CASSLGAGVTEAFF
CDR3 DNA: TGCGCCAGCAGCTTAGGGGCGGGGGTCACTGAAGCTTTCTTT

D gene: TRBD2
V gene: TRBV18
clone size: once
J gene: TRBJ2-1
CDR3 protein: CASSPERLAGYNEQFF
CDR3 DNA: TGTGCCAGCTCACCCGAGAGGCTAGCGGGGTACAATGAGCAGTTCTTC

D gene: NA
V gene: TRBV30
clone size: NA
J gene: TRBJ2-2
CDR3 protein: CAWSVIGAGELFF
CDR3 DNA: TGTGCCTGGAGTGTCATTGGAGCCGGGGAGCTGTTTTTT

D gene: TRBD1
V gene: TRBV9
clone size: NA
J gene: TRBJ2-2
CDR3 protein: CASSPSQGAAGELFF
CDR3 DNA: TGTGCCAGCAGCCCCAGCCAGGGGGCGGCCGGGGAGCTGTTTTTT

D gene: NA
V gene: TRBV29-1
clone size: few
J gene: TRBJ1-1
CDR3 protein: CSVERLRGEAFF
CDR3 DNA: TGCAGCGTTGAACGGTTGAGGGGGGAAGCTTTCTTT

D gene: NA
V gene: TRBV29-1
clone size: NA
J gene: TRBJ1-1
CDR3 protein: CSVKGVGTEAFF
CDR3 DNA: TGCAGCGTTAAGGGGGTGGGCACTGAAGCTTTCTTT

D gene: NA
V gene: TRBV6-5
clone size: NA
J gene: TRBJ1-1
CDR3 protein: CASSEGRTSEAFF
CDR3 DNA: TGTGCCAGCAGTGAGGGCAGGACCAGTGAAGCTTTCTTT

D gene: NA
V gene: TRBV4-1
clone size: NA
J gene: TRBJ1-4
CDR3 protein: CASRPGLGHEKLFF
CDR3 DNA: TGCGCCAGCAGACCGGGACTTGGGCATGAAAAACTGTTTTTT